Listed here is a single TCR beta chain. The germline CDR1 and CDR2 sequences are SGHKS and YYEKEE (reference sequence). The CDR3 runs 13 residues. The junction had 3 bases not matched to a gene; V was cut back by 3 bases and J by 6 bases. Study processing details: Estimation of nucleated cell counts relied on the amplification of reference gene primers. Here immunoSEQ multiplex PCR was the method, and the copy in TCRdb shows in-frame clones only, minus some. The DNA gave D and trimming, while V, J and clone size come from that table. The repertoire consists of about 120,000 clones, with 87% occurring once and the leading ten covering more than 2%. The data stem from a study of blood T cell repertoires in COVID-19.

Source material: peripheral blood. The chain carries TRBV5-5 and TRBJ1-2, with 9 bases that match TRBD1. This sequence originates from a woman in her 50s with acute or convalescent COVID-19. The CDR3 sequence is CASSSWTGDGYTF. The CDR3 DNA follows: TGTGCCAGCAGCTCATGGACAGGGGATGGCTACACCTTC.